This T cell receptor beta chain was sequenced for a study of blood T cells in healthy people across ages. Trimming removed 1 base from V and 4 bases from J, with 10 bases in between. Germline values: CDR1 LGHDT, CDR2 YNNKEL (reference sequence). The CDR3 is made up of 14 amino acids. A second PCR, run for about 6 to 11 cycles, used a sample-barcoded 5' primer plus a J-beta primer mix. TCRdb redid the calling of the 5' RACE reads with MiXCR, one entry per CDR3 protein. The sample lists some 900,000 distinct CDR3 sequences, about 44% occurring once. The rearrangement uses TRBV3-1 and TRBJ1-1; D uncertain. The sequencing sample was made of blood. The receptor's source is a man aged 30-40 years in good health. The CDR3 coding sequence is TGTGCCAGCAGCCAAGGGGTCTTTAGCACTGAAGCTTTCTTT. The encoded protein is CASSQGVFSTEAFF. Variable domain in full (rest from reference TRBV3-1 and TRBJ1-1): DTAVSQTPKYLVTQMGNDKSIKCEQNLGHDTMYWYKQDSKKFLKIMFSYNNKELIINETVPNRFSPKSPDKAHLNLHINSLELGDSAVYFCASSQGVFSTEAFFGQGTRLTVV.